This T cell receptor beta chain was sequenced for a study of CD8 T cells in Susac syndrome. Study background: At blood draw, Susac syndrome patients were therapy-naive, on corticosteroids, or on intravenous immunoglobulin alone.

Concerning this clonotype: Its target is unknown.

Study conclusions and caveats: It was acknowledged by the study that relatively few individuals were included in its TCR sequencing and HLA analysis.

cDNA came from about 0.51 to 1 ug RNA primed by random hexamers. TCRdb analysed the immunoSEQ multiplex PCR reads with MiXCR anew, one entry per CDR3 protein. The top ten hold about 0.15% of the sample, which has approximately 190,000 distinct CDR3 sequences, just under 95% seen once. The CDR3 loop spans 13 amino acids. Trimming pared 4 bases from V and 5 bases from J, leaving 10 bases between. CDR1 and CDR2 (germline): SEHNR, FQNEAQ (reference sequence). The diagnostic criteria were recently defined, and patients with Susac syndrome met them for definite or probable disease. Bulk CD8+ and CD4+ cells came from magnetic negative isolation; CD8+ TEMRA by FACS.

The source is a human donor with Susac syndrome. The sample consisted of CD8+ T cells from PBMCs. This chain joins TRBV7-9 and TRBJ2-3; D tentatively fits TRBD1 or TRBD2 (5 bases each). The CDR3 region is CASSSLGVDTQYF. DNA for the CDR3: TGTGCCAGCAGCTCGTTGGGGGTAGATACGCAGTATTTT. Full variable domain (rest looked up from reference TRBV7-9 and TRBJ2-3): DTGVSQNPRHKITKRGQNVTFRCDPISEHNRLYWYRQTLGQGPEFLTYFQNEAQLEKSRLLSDRFSAERPKGSFSTLEIQRTEQGDSAMYLCASSSLGVDTQYFGPGTRLTVL.